Below are 3 T cell receptor beta chains sequenced from a single sample in a study of blood T cell repertoires in COVID-19. Clones were read by immunoSEQ multiplex PCR, and TCRdb kept only the in-frame ones, dropping some. The table shows approximately 110,000 clones, with around 85% occurring only once. Specimen: peripheral blood. Source of these receptors: a woman aged 80 or over with COVID-19, enrolled during active disease.

The V call is TRBV7-9, the J call TRBJ2-3, with D possibly being TRBD2 (6 bases). The CDR3 totals 17 residues. CDR1 is SEHNR and CDR2 is FQNEAQ in the germline V gene (reference sequence). Trimming stripped 5 bases from V and 2 bases from J, with 20 bases between. Here the CDR3 reads CASSEGNTGTATDTQYF. CDR3 sequence (DNA): TGTGCCAGCAGCGAAGGAAATACCGGGACTGCCACAGATACGCAGTATTTT.

This clone was seen a few times. The rearrangement links TRBV28 to TRBJ1-1, with D hard to call. The CDR3 sequence is 13 residues long. Trimming took off 5 bases at V and 6 bases at J, with 13 bases between the two ends. Germline V gene lookup returns CDR1 MDHEN and CDR2 SYDVKM. The CDR3 reads CASSDPGGPEAFF. The CDR3 region has the DNA TGTGCCAGCAGTGACCCCGGCGGGCCTGAAGCTTTCTTT.

The gene calls are TRBV9 and TRBJ1-6, with 9 nucleotides matching TRBD1. The CDR3 extends over 15 amino acids. V lost 4 bases and J lost 7; bases outside the gene matches: 6. The germline gives CDR1 SGDLS, CDR2 YYNGEE. CDR3 sequence reads: CASSQGQGLNSPLHF. CDR3 DNA sequence: TGTGCCAGCAGCCAAGGACAGGGGCTAAATTCACCCCTCCACTTT.